This record concerns one TCR beta chain sequence. The antigen remains unidentified. These data belong to a study of T cell responses to AZD1222 COVID-19 vaccine. Broader study findings: Just a handful of AZD1222 recipients were seropositive at baseline. There were vaccine-associated CD4 TCRs across spike, dominant at 160-218 and 743-854.

Libraries were prepared by immunoSEQ multiplex PCR; TCRdb keeps only in-frame clonotypes and omits some of them. The table lists about 150,000 clones, just over 90% of them singletons, with roughly 1.2% in the top ten. With V trimmed by 8 bases and J by 8 bases, 7 bases remained unmatched. Germline V gene sequence: CDR1 MNHNY, CDR2 SVGAGI (reference sequence). CDR3 length: 14 amino acids. This receptor was taken from an adult who received the AZD1222 COVID-19 vaccine. The rearrangement joins TRBV6-6 to TRBJ2-1, with 12 bases matching TRBD2. The sample in question was peripheral blood, obtained 28 days after the second AZD1222 dose. The chain's CDR3 is CASYSTSGRDEQFF. The CDR3 nucleotides read TGTGCCAGCTACTCGACTAGCGGGAGAGATGAGCAGTTCTTC.